This is a list of T cell receptor beta chains from one sample in a study of blood T cell repertoires in COVID-19. The method was immunoSEQ multiplex PCR; TCRdb's version includes in-frame clones alone and lacks a portion of them. The sample lists 360,000 or so clones; roughly 90% were seen once. Sequencing used PBMCs or T cells enriched from blood (not recorded which). The receptors were sampled from a woman aged 25 to 39 who had recovered from COVID-19. Both conserved end residues are part of each CDR3. A D gene is named only where the DNA matches it firmly. Expanded clones get a size class; other rows say once, few or many, or leave the size out.

D	V	J	size	DNA	CDR3
TRBD2	TRBV10-2	TRBJ2-1	NA	TGCGCCAGCAGTGACCTCCCCGGGACTAGCGGCTACAATGAGCAGTTCTTC	CASSDLPGTSGYNEQFF
NA	TRBV19	TRBJ2-1	once	TGTGCCAGTAGTATTAGTAGCTCCTACAATGAGCAGTTCTTC	CASSISSSYNEQFF
TRBD1	TRBV7-9	TRBJ2-1	NA	TGTGCCAGCAGCTCTCCGGGACAGGGCTACAATGAGCAGTTCTTC	CASSSPGQGYNEQFF
TRBD1	TRBV2	TRBJ2-7	NA	TGTGCCAGCAGTGCTGACAGGGGAGACGACGAGCAGTACTTC	CASSADRGDDEQYF
TRBD1	TRBV28	TRBJ1-4	NA	TGTGCCAGCAGAGGGCAGGGGGAGGAAAAACTGTTTTTT	CASRGQGEEKLFF
NA	TRBV15	TRBJ2-7	NA	TGTGCCACCAGCAGAGATCTACAGGGACCCTACGAGCAGTACTTC	CATSRDLQGPYEQYF
NA	TRBV12-3/TRBV12-4	TRBJ1-1	NA	TGTGCCAGCAGCCGAGGGACTGAAGCTTTCTTT	CASSRGTEAFF
TRBD1	TRBV9	TRBJ2-5	once	TGTGCCAGCAGCGACGGACAGGTTCAAGAGACCCAGTACTTC	CASSDGQVQETQYF
TRBD1	TRBV19	TRBJ1-1	NA	TGTGCCAGTAGCCGGCGTAGGACAGGTCTTGAGAACACTGAAGCTTTCTTT	CASSRRRTGLENTEAFF
NA	TRBV20-1	TRBJ1-1	NA	TGCAGTGCTAGTGGCGGGTTGGTTGAAGCTTTCTTT	CSASGGLVEAFF
NA	TRBV5-8	TRBJ1-1	NA	TGTGCCAGCAGCCTTCAGCTAGGGGCCAGTGGAGCTTTCTTT	CASSLQLGASGAFF
TRBD1	TRBV30	TRBJ1-6	NA	TGTGCCTGGAGTGTACTGGACAGGAATTCACCCCTCCACTTT	CAWSVLDRNSPLHF
TRBD1	TRBV5-4	TRBJ1-1	NA	TGTGCCAGCAGCCAAAATCCGGGACAGGTGAACACTGAAGCTTTCTTT	CASSQNPGQVNTEAFF
TRBD1	TRBV15	TRBJ1-3	NA	TGTGCCACCAGCAGAGATGGGACAGGGGGAAACACCATATATTTT	CATSRDGTGGNTIYF
NA	TRBV5-1	TRBJ2-3	NA	TGCGCCAGCACCTCGCAGGGTTTGAGCACAGATACGCAGTATTTT	CASTSQGLSTDTQYF
NA	TRBV5-1	TRBJ2-7	NA	TGCGCCAGCAGCCCGCGGACAGTTGCCTACGAGCAGTACTTC	CASSPRTVAYEQYF